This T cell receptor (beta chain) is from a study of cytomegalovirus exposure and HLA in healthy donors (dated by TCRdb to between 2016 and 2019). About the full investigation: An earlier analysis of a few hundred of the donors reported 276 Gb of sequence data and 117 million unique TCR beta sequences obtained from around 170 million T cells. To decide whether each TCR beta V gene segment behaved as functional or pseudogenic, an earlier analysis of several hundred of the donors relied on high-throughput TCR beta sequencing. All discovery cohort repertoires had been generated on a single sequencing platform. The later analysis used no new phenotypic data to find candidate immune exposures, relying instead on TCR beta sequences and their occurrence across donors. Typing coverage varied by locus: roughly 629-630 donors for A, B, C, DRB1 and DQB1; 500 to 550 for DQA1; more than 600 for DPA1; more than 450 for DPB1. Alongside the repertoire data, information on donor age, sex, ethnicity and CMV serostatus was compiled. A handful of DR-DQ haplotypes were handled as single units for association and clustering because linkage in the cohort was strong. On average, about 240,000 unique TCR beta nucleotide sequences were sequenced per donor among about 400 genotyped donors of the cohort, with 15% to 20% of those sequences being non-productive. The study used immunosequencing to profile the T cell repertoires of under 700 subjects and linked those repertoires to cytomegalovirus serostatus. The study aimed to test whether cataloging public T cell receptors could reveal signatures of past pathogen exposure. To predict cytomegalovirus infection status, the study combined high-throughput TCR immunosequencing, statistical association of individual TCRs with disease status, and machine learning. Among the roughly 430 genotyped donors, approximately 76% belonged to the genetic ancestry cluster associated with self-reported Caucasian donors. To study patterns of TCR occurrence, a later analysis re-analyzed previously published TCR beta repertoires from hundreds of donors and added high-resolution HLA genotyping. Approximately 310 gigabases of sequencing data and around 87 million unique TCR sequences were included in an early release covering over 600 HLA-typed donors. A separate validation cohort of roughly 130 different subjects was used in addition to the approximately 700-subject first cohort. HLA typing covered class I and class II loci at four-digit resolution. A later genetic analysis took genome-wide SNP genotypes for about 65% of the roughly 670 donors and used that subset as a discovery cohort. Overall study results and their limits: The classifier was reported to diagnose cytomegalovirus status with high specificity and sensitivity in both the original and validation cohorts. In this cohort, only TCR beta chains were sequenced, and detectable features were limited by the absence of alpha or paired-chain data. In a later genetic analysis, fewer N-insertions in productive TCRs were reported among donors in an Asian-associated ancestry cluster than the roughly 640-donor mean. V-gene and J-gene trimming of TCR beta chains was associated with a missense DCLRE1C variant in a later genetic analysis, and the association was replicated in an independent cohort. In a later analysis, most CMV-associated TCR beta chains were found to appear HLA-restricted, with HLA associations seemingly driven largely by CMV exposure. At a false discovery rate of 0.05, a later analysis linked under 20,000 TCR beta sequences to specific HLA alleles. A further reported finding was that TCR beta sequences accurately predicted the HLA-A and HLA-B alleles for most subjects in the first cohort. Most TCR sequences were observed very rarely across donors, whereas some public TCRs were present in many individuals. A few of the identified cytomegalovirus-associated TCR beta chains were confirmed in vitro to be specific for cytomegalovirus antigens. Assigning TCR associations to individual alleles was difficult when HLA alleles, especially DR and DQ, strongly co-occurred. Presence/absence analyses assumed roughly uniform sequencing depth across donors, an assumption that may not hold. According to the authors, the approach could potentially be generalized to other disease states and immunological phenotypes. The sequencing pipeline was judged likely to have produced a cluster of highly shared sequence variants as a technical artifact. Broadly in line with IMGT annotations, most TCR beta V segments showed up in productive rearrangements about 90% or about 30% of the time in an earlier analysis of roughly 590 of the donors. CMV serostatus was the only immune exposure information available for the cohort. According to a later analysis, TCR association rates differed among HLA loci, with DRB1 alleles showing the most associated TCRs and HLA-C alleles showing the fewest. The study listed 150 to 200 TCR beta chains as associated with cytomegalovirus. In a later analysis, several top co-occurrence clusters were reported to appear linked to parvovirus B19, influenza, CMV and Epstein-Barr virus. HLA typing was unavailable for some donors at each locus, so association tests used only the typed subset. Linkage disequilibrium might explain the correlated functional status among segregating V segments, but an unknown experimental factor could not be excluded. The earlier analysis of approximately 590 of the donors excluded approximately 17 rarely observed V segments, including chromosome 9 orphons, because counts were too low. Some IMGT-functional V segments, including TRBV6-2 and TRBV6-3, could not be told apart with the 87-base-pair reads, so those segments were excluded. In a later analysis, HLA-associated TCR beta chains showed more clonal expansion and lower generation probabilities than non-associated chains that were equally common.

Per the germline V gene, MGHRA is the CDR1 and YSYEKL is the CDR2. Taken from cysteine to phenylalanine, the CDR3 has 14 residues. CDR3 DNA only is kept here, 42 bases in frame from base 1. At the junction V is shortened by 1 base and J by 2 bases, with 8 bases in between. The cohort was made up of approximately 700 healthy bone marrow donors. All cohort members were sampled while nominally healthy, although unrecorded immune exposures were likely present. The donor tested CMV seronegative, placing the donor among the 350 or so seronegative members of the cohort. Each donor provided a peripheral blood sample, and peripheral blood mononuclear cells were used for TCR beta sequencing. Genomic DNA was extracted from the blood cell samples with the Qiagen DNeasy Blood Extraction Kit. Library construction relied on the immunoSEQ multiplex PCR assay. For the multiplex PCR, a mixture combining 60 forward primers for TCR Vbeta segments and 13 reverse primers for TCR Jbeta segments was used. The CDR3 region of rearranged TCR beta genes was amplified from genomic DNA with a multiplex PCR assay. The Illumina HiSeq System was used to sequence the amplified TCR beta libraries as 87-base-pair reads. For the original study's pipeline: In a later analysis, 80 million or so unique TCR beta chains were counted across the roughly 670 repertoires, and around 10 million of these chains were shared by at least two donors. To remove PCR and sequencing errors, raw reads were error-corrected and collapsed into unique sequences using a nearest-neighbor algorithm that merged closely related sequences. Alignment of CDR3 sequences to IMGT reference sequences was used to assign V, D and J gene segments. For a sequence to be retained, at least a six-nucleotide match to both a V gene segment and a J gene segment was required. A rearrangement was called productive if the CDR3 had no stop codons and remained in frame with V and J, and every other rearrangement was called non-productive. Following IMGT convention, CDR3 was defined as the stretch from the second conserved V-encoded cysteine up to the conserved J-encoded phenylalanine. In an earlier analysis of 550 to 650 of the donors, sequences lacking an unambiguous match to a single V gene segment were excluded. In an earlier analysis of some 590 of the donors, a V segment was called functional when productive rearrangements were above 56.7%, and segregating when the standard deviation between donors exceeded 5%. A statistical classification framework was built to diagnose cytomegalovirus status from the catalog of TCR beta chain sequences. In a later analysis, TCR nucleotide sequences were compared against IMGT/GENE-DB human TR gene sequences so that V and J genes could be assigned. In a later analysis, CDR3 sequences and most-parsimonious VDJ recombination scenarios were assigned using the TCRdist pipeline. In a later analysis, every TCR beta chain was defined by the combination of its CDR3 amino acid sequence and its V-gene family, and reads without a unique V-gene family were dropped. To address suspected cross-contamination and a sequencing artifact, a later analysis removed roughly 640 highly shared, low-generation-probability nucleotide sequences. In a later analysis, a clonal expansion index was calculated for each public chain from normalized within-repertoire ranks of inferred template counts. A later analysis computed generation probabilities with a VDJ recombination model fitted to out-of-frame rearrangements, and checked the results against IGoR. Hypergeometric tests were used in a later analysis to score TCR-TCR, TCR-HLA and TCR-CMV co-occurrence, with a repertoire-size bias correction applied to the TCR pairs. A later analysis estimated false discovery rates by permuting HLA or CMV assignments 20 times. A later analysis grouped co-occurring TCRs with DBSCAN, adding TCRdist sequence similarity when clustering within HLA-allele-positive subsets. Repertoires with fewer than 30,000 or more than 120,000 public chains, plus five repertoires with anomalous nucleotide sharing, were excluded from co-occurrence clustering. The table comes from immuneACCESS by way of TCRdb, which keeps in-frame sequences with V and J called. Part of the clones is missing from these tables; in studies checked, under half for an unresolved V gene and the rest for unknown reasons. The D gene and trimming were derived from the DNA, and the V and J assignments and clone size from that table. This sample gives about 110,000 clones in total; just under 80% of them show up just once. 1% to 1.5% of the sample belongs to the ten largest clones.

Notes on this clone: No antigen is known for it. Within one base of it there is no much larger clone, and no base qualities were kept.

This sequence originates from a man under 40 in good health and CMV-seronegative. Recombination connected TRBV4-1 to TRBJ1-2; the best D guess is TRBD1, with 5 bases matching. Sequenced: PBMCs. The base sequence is TGCGCCAGCAGCCAAGCTCGGGGGAACTATGGCTACACCTTC. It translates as CASSQARGNYGYTF.